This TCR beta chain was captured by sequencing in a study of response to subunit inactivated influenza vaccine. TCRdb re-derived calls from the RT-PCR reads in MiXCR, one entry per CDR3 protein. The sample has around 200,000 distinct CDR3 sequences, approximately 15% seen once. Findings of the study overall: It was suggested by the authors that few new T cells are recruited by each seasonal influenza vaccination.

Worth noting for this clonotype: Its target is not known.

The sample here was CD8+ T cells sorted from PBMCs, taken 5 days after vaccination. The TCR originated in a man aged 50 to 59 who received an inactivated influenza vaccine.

The CDR3 sequence: CASSLGRQTEAFF. For the CDR3, the DNA is TGTGCCAGCAGCTTAGGTCGCCAGACTGAAGCTTTCTTT. This chain joins TRBV11-2 and TRBJ1-1; D unclear. Per the germline V gene, CDR1 is SGHAT and CDR2 is FQNNGV. The CDR3 loop spans 13 amino acids. V was clipped by 1 base and J by 5 bases, with 8 bases between them.